This paragraph covers one T cell receptor beta chain sequence. Its antigen has not been determined. No qualities accompany the bases; no much larger clone lies one base away. There are 14 amino acids in the CDR3, from cysteine to phenylalanine inclusive. Here the CDR3 DNA is all that survives: 42 bases in frame from base 1. V ends up 2 bases short and J 6 bases short, with an unmatched junction base count of 7. CDR1 MNHEY and CDR2 SVGEGT were looked up in the germline V gene. This specimen belongs to a study of regulatory T cells in long-lasting Graves disease (dated by TCRdb to the early 2020s). Regarding the research as a whole: In the newly diagnosed Graves' disease group, patients had been taking antithyroid drugs for less than 3 months. Patients with persistent Graves' disease were compared with patients with newly diagnosed Graves' disease using TCR sequencing and RNA sequencing of peripheral blood. The study took place in China and was registered as a clinical trial. TCR sequencing covered some 13 persistent and 20 newly diagnosed Graves' disease patients, around 33 samples in total.

Beyond this particular receptor, the publication reports: Persistent disease showed preferential use of TRBV28, TRBJ1-2 and TRBJ2-5, whereas newly diagnosed disease favored TRBV20-1 and TRBJ2-1. The authors acknowledged the small sample size as a limitation that may reduce accuracy. The study examined only peripheral blood because the primary lesion, thyroid tissue, could not be accessed. More public clonotypes were shared among persistent patients (under 3,000) than among newly diagnosed patients (roughly 1,000). Compared with newly diagnosed patients, patients with persistent Graves' disease had lower TCR Shannon entropy and fewer highly expanded clones, which suggests clonal expansion. Only the TCR beta chain was sequenced and analyzed.

The library was produced with multiplex PCR. The reads were generated on an Illumina HiSeq 4000. CDR3 regions were amplified by Arm-PCR with iRepertoire HTBI primers to construct TCR beta libraries. Gel purification was performed on PCR products prior to sequencing. In the authors' own workflow: Across samples, roughly 60 TRBV and roughly 15 TRBJ segments were identified and used for gene usage analysis of CDR3 amino acid clonotypes. COPE and FqMerger were used to merge filtered high-quality paired reads into contigs. BLAST was used to align contigs to IMGT TRBV, TRBD and TRBJ reference genes, with CDR3 defined following IMGT. Clonotypes above 0.1% frequency were classified as highly expanded clones. Repertoire diversity was measured by Shannon entropy, and V-J evenness by the Gini coefficient. A clonotype found in more than one individual was treated as public. The public reads were reprocessed in TCRdb via fastp at Q25 and MiXCR, keeping in-frame beta chains. Rows with one shared CDR3 protein collapse into an entry with the most common genes and DNA. TCRdb's processing, not the study's, gives the V and J calls here. This sample gives hundreds of thousands of distinct CDR3 sequences in total; around 15% of them show up just once. Together, the top ten hold less than 35% of the sample.

The time point tag for this specimen amounts to: newly diagnosed GD, antithyroid drugs for less than 3 months. For both TCR sequencing and RNA sequencing, RNA was extracted from PBMCs using TRIzol. Graves' disease was diagnosed according to American Thyroid Association guidelines. The patients came from an endocrinology department in Xi'an, China. Each patient gave approximately 8.8 milliliters of peripheral blood, collected in an EDTA anticoagulant tube. PBMCs were isolated by Ficoll Paque Plus density gradient separation without further T cell sorting. An Agilent 2100 Bioanalyzer and agarose gel were used to check RNA quality, while a NanoDrop 2000 measured RNA concentration. This sample was shared with a second study, whose subject was T cells in Graves' hyperthyroidism and ophthalmopathy. As the second study states: A patient counted as having stable Graves' hyperthyroidism if no progression to ophthalmopathy occurred over 18 months of follow-up. Hyperthyroidism patients were newly diagnosed, with disease duration under 2 months, and aged 18 to 65 years. Patients with uncontrolled infections, other autoimmune diseases, pregnancy or lactation were excluded. Clinical symptoms, serum thyroxine and TRAb, thyroid ultrasound, and orbital computed tomography formed the basis for the diagnoses. The first round of RT-PCR for the TCR CDR3 was performed with the HTBI primer set and the Qiagen OneStep RT-PCR kit. Most expanded thyroid clonotypes (frequency above 0.001) were also detected in blood, a finding suggesting that blood repertoires may reflect thyroid immune responses. A 13 V-J signature model separated ophthalmopathy from stable hyperthyroidism, with approximately 87% sensitivity and about 81% specificity in cross-validation and 80%/75% in testing. In validation, the model predicted progression to ophthalmopathy a median of roughly 6.5 months before onset, with roughly 71% sensitivity and around 76% specificity. TCR V-J signatures able to tell the groups apart were searched for in a discovery cohort of about a hundred patients, of whom 40 to 45 had Graves' ophthalmopathy and 55 to 60 had stable Graves' hyperthyroidism. An independent validation cohort of 18 to 20 hyperthyroidism patients and more than 15 patients who later progressed to ophthalmopathy tested prospective prediction of ophthalmopathy. The roughly 100 discovery patients were divided at random into training and test sets in a 7:3 ratio. In addition, the study compared T-cell repertoires in thyroid tissue and in blood from a handful of Graves' hyperthyroidism patients. After sampling, hyperthyroidism patients received methimazole starting at 30 mg daily, and ophthalmopathy patients received high-dose intravenous methylprednisolone. A second multiplex PCR round built the libraries, followed by size selection and purification. Paired-end sequencing of the libraries was performed with 100 bp reads on an Illumina HiSeq2000. Raw data were processed with SOAPnuke, discarding reads with adapters, uncalled bases, mean Phred below 15, or no exact constant-primer or identifier match. High-quality paired reads were merged using COPE v1.2.5, and each unique nucleotide sequence was defined as a clonotype. MiTCR v1.1 was used to align clonotypes to the IMGT TRBV, TRBD and TRBJ reference segments. Only V-J combinations with frequency above 0.0001, covering about 99% of repertoires, were analysed. The TCS score was defined as the ratio of F50 (clonal expansion) to E x V (chaos), calculated using BLOSUM62-based TCRdist between CDR3 peptides within each V-J. Welch's t-statistics and random forest reduced around 520 V-J features to 13, which were used in a naive Bayes classifier (R e1071). Sample size was not statistically predetermined, and investigators were not blinded to group allocation. TCR Vbeta CDR3 sequencing of 120 to 150 peripheral blood samples (under 45 ophthalmopathy, about 75 hyperthyroidism and roughly 17 progressor patients) is reported in the paper.

The chain couples TRBV6-2 or TRBV6-3 to TRBJ2-7, with 7 middle bases fitting TRBD1. The sample was peripheral blood mononuclear cells (PBMCs), taken at new diagnosis, from a patient treated with antithyroid drugs. The TCR sequence derives from a middle-aged man with Graves disease. Donor details come from another sample of the same person, matched by shared clones. CDR3 protein: CASSYGTAKGEQYF. Here is the DNA: TGTGCCAGCAGTTACGGGACAGCAAAGGGCGAGCAGTACTTC.